The sequence of this T cell receptor (beta chain) was determined in a study of T cell changes during pregnancy in multiple sclerosis. Libraries were prepared by immunoSEQ multiplex PCR; TCRdb keeps only in-frame clonotypes and omits some of them. The repertoire holds about 13,000 clones, with under 90% as singletons. The CDR3 runs 15 residues. Germline CDR1 and CDR2: PRHDT and FYEKMQ (reference sequence). The V segment lost 6 bases and the J segment 0 bases; nucleotides outside the gene matches: 5. Here the sequenced sample was CD8+ T cells from peripheral blood mononuclear cells, taken after pregnancy. The J gene is TRBJ2-1, the V gene TRBV13; 7 nucleotides align to TRBD2. The clonotype comes from a female donor in good health, enrolled as a control in a pregnancy study. The CDR3 region is CASRVRLASYNEQFF. The CDR3 coding sequence is TGTGCCAGCAGGGTGAGACTAGCCTCCTACAATGAGCAGTTCTTC.